A single sample gave rise to the 2 T cell receptor beta chains below, sequenced in a study of regulatory T cells in long-lasting Graves disease listed by TCRdb under 2021. According to the study, the label for this sample's time point signals: newly diagnosed GD, antithyroid drugs for less than 3 months. RNA was extracted from PBMCs in TRIzol for both TCR sequencing and RNA sequencing. Library construction relied on multiplex PCR. Sequencing was performed on an Illumina HiSeq 4000. iRepertoire HTBI primers and Arm-PCR amplification of CDR3 regions were used to construct TCR beta libraries. TCRdb applied fastp at Q25 and MiXCR to the public reads, then kept only in-frame beta chains. Rows matching on CDR3 protein sequence are summarized as one entry with the most common DNA and genes. The sample table contains 380,000 or so distinct CDR3 sequences; only one count was recorded for about a sixth of them. The ten biggest clones cover 20% of the sample.

These sequences were also reported in another study, on T cells in Graves' hyperthyroidism and ophthalmopathy.

Sample: peripheral blood mononuclear cells (PBMCs), taken at new diagnosis, from a patient treated with antithyroid drugs. Source of these receptors: a woman under 30 with Graves disease. Donor details come from another sample of the same person, matched by shared clones.

The CDR3 spells CASSLGGTSGRASNEQFF. The CDR3 DNA follows: TGCGCCAGCAGCTTGGGGGGGACTAGCGGGAGGGCCAGCAATGAGCAGTTCTTC. The rearrangement joins TRBV5-1 to TRBJ2-1; 16 bases are shared with TRBD2. CDR3 length equals 18 residues. Germline V gene sequence: CDR1 SGHRS, CDR2 YFSETQ. The V and J ends lost 0 bases and 6 bases, in that order; junction bases with no gene match: 6.

This clonotype was seen repeatedly, ten times or more. V and J are TRBV5-1 and TRBJ2-3; D is unclear. V was shortened by 2 bases and J by 1 base, with 8 bases between the two germline ends. Per the germline V gene, CDR1 is SGHRS and CDR2 is YFSETQ. The CDR3 has 14 amino acids. The CDR3 coding sequence is TGCGCCAGCAGCTTACAAAGAGGCACAGATACGCAGTATTTT. This sequence encodes CASSLQRGTDTQYF.